This T cell receptor beta chain was sequenced during a study of T cells in Graves' hyperthyroidism and ophthalmopathy. General study results and limits: In validation, the model predicted ophthalmopathy. These predictions came a median about 6.5 months before onset. Clonotypes that were expanded in thyroid above 0.001 mostly appeared in blood too.

For Graves' hyperthyroidism to be stable, ophthalmopathy could not progress within 18 months. It was RNA transcripts that yielded the amplified TCR beta CDR3 regions. The HTBI primer set served for first-round RT-PCR of the TCR CDR3. TCRdb reprocessed the multiplex PCR reads via MiXCR and lists one record per CDR3 protein. The sample carries about 690,000 distinct CDR3 sequences, approximately 15% recorded once. Per the germline V gene, CDR1 is LNHDA and CDR2 is SQIVND (reference sequence). Trimming removed 8 bases from V and 4 bases from J, with 15 bases in between. The CDR3 extends over 15 amino acids. Worth noting for this clonotype: Antigen: not known.

The V call is TRBV19, the J call TRBJ1-6; weak D call: TRBD1 (5 bases). The specimen sequenced was blood. This TCR derives from a man between 45 and 60 years old with Graves' hyperthyroidism. This CDR3 is CASHRDRRYNSPLHF. The CDR3 nucleotides read TGTGCCAGTCATCGAGACAGAAGGTATAATTCACCCCTCCACTTT.